This T cell receptor (beta chain) derives from a study of blood T cell repertoires in COVID-19. V was clipped by 6 bases and J by 5 bases; unmatched bases: 8. Germline V gene data show CDR1 as KGHSH and CDR2 as LQKENI. The CDR3 is 15 residues long. TCRdb's table, derived via immunoSEQ multiplex PCR, lists solely in-frame clones and lacks some. The data contain 70,000 or so clones, about 90% of them singletons. The J gene is TRBJ2-7, the V gene TRBV18, with 12 bases lining up with TRBD2. This clonotype was sampled from a man aged 50 or older with active COVID-19. Sequencing was performed on peripheral blood. The CDR3 nucleotides are TGTGCCAGCTCCCCTACTAGCGGGAGGAACCACGAGCAGTACTTC. This gives the protein CASSPTSGRNHEQYF.